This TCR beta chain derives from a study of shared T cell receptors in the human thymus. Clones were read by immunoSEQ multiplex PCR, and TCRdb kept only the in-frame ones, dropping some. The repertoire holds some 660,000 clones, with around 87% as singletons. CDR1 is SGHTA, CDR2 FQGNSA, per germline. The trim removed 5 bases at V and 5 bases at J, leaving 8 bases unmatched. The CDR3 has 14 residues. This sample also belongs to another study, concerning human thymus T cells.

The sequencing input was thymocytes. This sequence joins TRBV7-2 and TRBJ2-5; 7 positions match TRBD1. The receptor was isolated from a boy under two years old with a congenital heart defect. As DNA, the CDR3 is TGTGCCAGCAGCCGCGACAGGGTTCGGGAGACCCAGTACTTC. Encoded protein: CASSRDRVRETQYF.